The sequence of this T cell receptor beta chain was determined in a study of T cell changes during pregnancy in multiple sclerosis. TCRdb's table, derived via immunoSEQ multiplex PCR, lists solely in-frame clones and lacks some. The top ten hold about 2.5% of the sample, which has more than 70,000 clones, approximately 92% seen once. The source is a female donor with multiple sclerosis, enrolled in a pregnancy study. Sequencing used peripheral blood, obtained before pregnancy.

CDR3 DNA sequence: TGTGCCAGTAGTATGGCAGGGTGGGGGAACACTGAAGCTTTCTTT. Translated: CASSMAGWGNTEAFF. This chain links TRBV19 with TRBJ1-1, with a possible D match to TRBD1 (5 bases). This CDR3 is 15 amino acids long. Germline V gene sequence: CDR1 LNHDA, CDR2 SQIVND (reference sequence). Deletions cut 3 bases from V and 1 base from J, with 12 bases between. Complete variable domain (other parts from reference TRBV19 and TRBJ1-1): DGGITQSPKYLFRKEGQNVTLSCEQNLNHDAMYWYRQDPGQGLRLIYYSQIVNDFQKGDIAEGYSVSREKKESFPLTVTSAQKNPTAFYLCASSMAGWGNTEAFFGQGTRLTVV.